This is a list of T cell receptor beta chains from one sample in a study of blood T cell repertoires in COVID-19. Sequencing was performed with immunoSEQ multiplex PCR; in TCRdb, only in-frame clones are kept and a portion is missing. This sample has roughly 100,000 clones, with 81% found just once. The sequenced sample consisted of peripheral blood. Receptor source: a man at least 80 years old with COVID-19, enrolled during active disease. Both conserved end residues are part of each CDR3. A D gene is named only where the DNA matches it firmly. Clone size, where shown, is once, few, many, or a class for clones that have expanded.

.	TRBV3-1/TRBV3-2	.	TRBJ2-3	TGTGCCAGCAGCCAAGATGAAAGGAGGGGTACCACAGATACGCAGTATTTT	CASSQDERRGTTDTQYF
.	TRBV6-5	TRBD1	TRBJ1-3	TGTGCCAGCAGAACCAACAGGGGGCCCGGAAACACCATATATTTT	CASRTNRGPGNTIYF
.	TRBV6-4	.	TRBJ2-3	TGTGCCAGCAGTCCCACTATCTACCGCCGAGATACGCAGTATTTT	CASSPTIYRRDTQYF
.	TRBV2	.	TRBJ1-4	TGTGCCAGCAGTGAAGCGCGTGGCAGGGGTGGTGAAAAACTGTTTTTT	CASSEARGRGGEKLFF
few	TRBV7-9	TRBD1	TRBJ2-2	TGTGCCAGCAGCTTAGCGCTAGTGAACAGGGGGCTCACCGGGGAGCTGTTTTTT	CASSLALVNRGLTGELFF
.	TRBV10-3	.	TRBJ2-1	TGTGCCACCCGGGACATTTTAGAGCAGTTCTTC	CATRDILEQFF
.	TRBV28	TRBD2	TRBJ2-3	TGTGCCAGCAGCAAACCTGGCCCGGGAGGGCCAGATACGCAGTATTTT	CASSKPGPGGPDTQYF
few	TRBV5-1	.	TRBJ1-1	TGCGCCAGCAGCTCCGGGGGGCGAGACACTGAAGCTTTCTTT	CASSSGGRDTEAFF
.	TRBV28	.	TRBJ2-7	TGTGCCAGCAGTTTCGATAGCGGCGAGCAGTACTTC	CASSFDSGEQYF
once	TRBV30	TRBD1	TRBJ1-5	TGTGCCTGGAGTCTACAGGGGGTGTGGAATCAGCCCCAGCATTTT	CAWSLQGVWNQPQHF
.	TRBV5-1	.	TRBJ1-1	TGCGCCAGCAGCTCGGACAGAACGAACACTGAAGCTTTCTTT	CASSSDRTNTEAFF
few	TRBV6-5	TRBD1	TRBJ2-5	TGTGCCAGCAGTTACGGGGGACAGCAAGAGACCCAGTACTTC	CASSYGGQQETQYF
.	TRBV4-2	TRBD2	TRBJ2-1	TGTGCCAGCAGCCAAGATTATCTACTAGCGGGAGTCAGAAGGGAGCAGTTCTTC	CASSQDYLLAGVRREQFF
.	TRBV2	TRBD1	TRBJ1-2	TGTGCCAGCGGGCGGGACAGACCTAACTATGGCTACACCTTC	CASGRDRPNYGYTF
few	TRBV2	.	TRBJ1-2	TGTGCCAGCAGGGACAGCGGCGTGGATGGCTACACCTTC	CASRDSGVDGYTF
once	TRBV6-5	.	TRBJ2-7	TGTGCCAGCAGTTACTCCCGGGTCGCCTACGAGCAGTACTTC	CASSYSRVAYEQYF
.	TRBV11-3	TRBD1	TRBJ2-7	TGTGCCAGCAGAGGGGACAGAACGAACGAGCAGTACTTC	CASRGDRTNEQYF
.	TRBV2	TRBD2	TRBJ2-3	TGTGCCAGCAGTGAAGACAGCGGGGGGTTCCTCTCCACAGATACGCAGTATTTT	CASSEDSGGFLSTDTQYF
once	TRBV4-1	TRBD2	TRBJ2-7	TGCGCCAGCAGCCAAGTGGGAGGGGAATACTACGAGCAGTACTTC	CASSQVGGEYYEQYF
.	TRBV6-5	.	TRBJ2-1	TGTGCCAGCAGTTACGTCTACGGGAGTAAGAATGAGCAGTTCTTC	CASSYVYGSKNEQFF
.	TRBV6-5	.	TRBJ1-1	TGTGCCAGCTACCACAGGTTGCTGAACACTGAAGCTTTCTTT	CASYHRLLNTEAFF
.	TRBV7-3	.	TRBJ2-1	TGTGCCAGCAGCTTAGGGTGGCTAGCGTACAATGAGCAGTTCTTC	CASSLGWLAYNEQFF
.	TRBV30	TRBD1	TRBJ1-6	TGTGCCTGGAGCGCCGGGACAGGGAGCCGGAATAATTCACCCCTCCACTTT	CAWSAGTGSRNNSPLHF
.	TRBV19	TRBD1	TRBJ1-4	TGTGCCAGTAGCGGGACAGTTAATAATGAAAAACTGTTTTTT	CASSGTVNNEKLFF
few	TRBV4-1	TRBD1	TRBJ2-7	TGCGCCAGCAGCCCCTTGGACAGGGATAATCACGAGCAGTACTTC	CASSPLDRDNHEQYF
.	TRBV6-2/TRBV6-3	.	TRBJ1-5	TGTGCCAGCAGTTACTCCGCGACAGCCTGCAATCAGCCCCAGCATTTT	CASSYSATACNQPQHF
once	TRBV6-1	.	TRBJ2-7	TGTGCCAGCAGTGAGGCGGATTTCTACGAGCAGTACTTC	CASSEADFYEQYF
.	TRBV4-1	TRBD1	TRBJ1-1	TGCGCCAGCAGCCAAAATCAGGGGGGTTTGACTGAAGCTTTCTTT	CASSQNQGGLTEAFF
few	TRBV5-1	.	TRBJ2-3	TGCGCCAGCAGCTTGCTCGCGGGAAGCACAGATACGCAGTATTTT	CASSLLAGSTDTQYF
.	TRBV19	TRBD2	TRBJ2-5	TGTGCCAGTAGTTCGGGACTAGCGGGGTACCAAGAGACCCAGTACTTC	CASSSGLAGYQETQYF
.	TRBV2	.	TRBJ2-7	TGTGCCAGGGGGGCCGCCTACGAGCAGTACTTC	CARGAAYEQYF
.	TRBV28	TRBD1	TRBJ2-2	TGTGCCAGCAGTTCGGACAGGGGGCACCGCACCGGGGAGCTGTTTTTT	CASSSDRGHRTGELFF
once	TRBV6-1	TRBD2	TRBJ2-1	TGTGCCAGCAGTGGACTAGCGGGGGGGCAGGTCTCCTACAATGAGCAGTTCTTC	CASSGLAGGQVSYNEQFF
.	TRBV6-5	TRBD2	TRBJ2-7	TGTGCCAGCAGGACTAGCGGCTCCTACGAGCAGTACTTC	CASRTSGSYEQYF
once	TRBV18	TRBD2	TRBJ2-5	TGTGCCAGCTCACCACTAGCGGGGGGGCATGAGACCCAGTACTTC	CASSPLAGGHETQYF
.	TRBV9	.	TRBJ2-1	TGTGCCAGCAGCGCCCGGGATGAGCAGTTCTTC	CASSARDEQFF
.	TRBV6-5	.	TRBJ2-3	TGTGCCAGCGAAGGCGGAAATACGCAGTATTTT	CASEGGNTQYF
few	TRBV28	.	TRBJ1-2	TGTGCCAGCAGTTTAATGGGAGCTTCCAACTATGGCTACACCTTC	CASSLMGASNYGYTF
.	TRBV10-1	.	TRBJ2-1	TGCGCCAGCAGTGAGTCGAGGGTTGGCTCAGGCCCACAGTTCTTC	CASSESRVGSGPQFF
few	TRBV5-4	.	TRBJ1-2	TGTGCCAGCAGCCCGGCGGGGGTGTATGGCTACACCTTC	CASSPAGVYGYTF
.	TRBV7-8	TRBD2	TRBJ2-1	TGTGCCAGCAGCTTAGTCCGGCTAGCGGGAGGGCCTGAGCAGTTCTTC	CASSLVRLAGGPEQFF
.	TRBV7-2	.	TRBJ1-3	TGTGCCAGCAGCTTAGTCCAAGGGAGCGGAGACACCATATATTTT	CASSLVQGSGDTIYF
.	TRBV2	TRBD1	TRBJ2-7	TGTGCCAGCATTTTTGACAGGGGGGACGAGCAGTACTTC	CASIFDRGDEQYF
.	TRBV19	.	TRBJ2-3	TGTGCCAGTAGTGGGGCTGGTTTTTCAGATACGCAGTATTTT	CASSGAGFSDTQYF
.	TRBV19	.	TRBJ1-1	TGTGCCAGTAAAGCACGGCGGGACACTGAAGCTTTCTTT	CASKARRDTEAFF
once	TRBV12-3/TRBV12-4	.	TRBJ1-2	TGTGCCAGCAGTGCGGACAGCTATGGCTACACCTTC	CASSADSYGYTF
.	TRBV10-3	.	TRBJ2-3	TGTGCCGCCGGAAGGGAGGCAAACACAGATACGCAGTATTTT	CAAGREANTDTQYF
.	TRBV9	.	TRBJ1-2	TGTGCCAGCAGCGCCCAGGACTTAGGAGGCTACACCTTC	CASSAQDLGGYTF
.	TRBV18	.	TRBJ2-5	TGTGCCAGCTCACCGCGGGGGCGGATGGAGACCCAGTACTTC	CASSPRGRMETQYF
once	TRBV11-1	TRBD1	TRBJ1-1	TGTGCCAGCAGCTTGACAGGGGCAGCTGAAGCTTTCTTT	CASSLTGAAEAFF